What follows describes a single TCR beta chain. The target antigen is unknown. Germline V gene data show CDR1 as SGDLS and CDR2 as YYNGEE. This CDR3 spans 15 amino acids. TCRdb reanalyzed the 5' RACE reads and collapses them to one entry per CDR3 protein, without DNA. Its clone listing holds around 190,000 distinct CDR3 sequences. Whole blood, unsorted for T cells, was the source of total RNA. This specimen comes from a study of monozygotic twins with inflammatory bowel disease. General study results and limits: It was in IBD patients that TCRbeta diversity (inverse Simpson) was lower than in healthy co-twins.

The V call is TRBV9, the J call TRBJ2-2. This receptor was identified in a human donor with ulcerative colitis or Crohn's disease, or a healthy co-twin of an affected twin (not recorded which). The material sequenced was blood. The CDR3 sequence: CASSVESVPTGELFF.